The sequence of this T cell receptor beta chain was determined in a study of blood T cell repertoires in COVID-19. Germline CDR1 and CDR2: SNHLY and FYNNEI. The CDR3 spans 20 residues. V lost 0 bases and J 1 base, leaving 24 bases between the germline ends. As originally analysed: Amplifying reference gene primers gave estimates of nucleated cell counts. Sequenced by immunoSEQ multiplex PCR; TCRdb stores in-frame clones only, minus some. V and J calls plus clone size are reproduced from that table; the DNA served to infer D and trimming. The table includes about 80,000 clones, more than 60% detected once.

The V gene is TRBV2, the J gene TRBJ1-2; D might be TRBD1 (6 bases). The source is a human donor in a cohort sampled during active COVID-19. The sequenced sample consisted of peripheral blood. The chain's CDR3 is CASSEALGGAPWLLNYGYTF. In DNA, the CDR3 is TGTGCCAGCAGTGAAGCGCTTGGGGGGGCTCCTTGGCTACTTAACTATGGCTACACCTTC. Using reference TRBV2 and TRBJ1-2 for the parts outside the CDR3, the full variable domain is EPEVTQTPSHQVTQMGQEVILRCVPISNHLYFYWYRQILGQKVEFLVSFYNNEISEKSEIFDDQFSVERPDGSNFTLKIRSTKLEDSAMYFCASSEALGGAPWLLNYGYTFGSGTRLTVV.